The sequence of this T cell receptor beta chain was determined in a study of blood T cell repertoires in COVID-19. Study-level background: Samples taken during acute and convalescent COVID-19 were collected in the United States, Italy and Spain. T cells, B-cell-depleted T cells, or PBMCs provided the cDNA or gDNA that served as material.

Authors' processing steps: Scientists estimated how many nucleated cells there were by amplifying reference gene primers. Sequencing used immunoSEQ multiplex PCR; TCRdb keeps in-frame clones, though not all of them. The D gene and trimming were derived from the DNA, and the V and J assignments and clone size from that table. The sample lists under 150,000 clones; approximately 85% were seen once. Looked up from germline, CDR1 is SGHRS and CDR2 is YFSETQ. Unmatched junction bases numbered 6, after V lost 7 bases and J lost 2 bases. The CDR3 length is 14 residues. The TCR sequence derives from a human donor in a cohort sampled during active COVID-19. The V gene is TRBV5-1, the J gene TRBJ1-2; 9 bases align to TRBD1. The sample taken for sequencing was peripheral blood. CDR3 protein: CASRAQGANYGYTF. For the CDR3, the DNA is TGCGCCAGCCGGGCACAGGGGGCCAACTATGGCTACACCTTC. Full variable domain (missing parts from reference TRBV5-1 and TRBJ1-2): KAGVTQTPRYLIKTRGQQVTLSCSPISGHRSVSWYQQTPGQGLQFLFEYFSETQRNKGNFPGRFSGRQFSNSRSEMNVSTLELGDSALYLCASRAQGANYGYTFGSGTRLTVV.